The present entry profiles one TCR beta chain with its context. The antigen this receptor binds is unknown. No much larger clonotype is one base removed from it; base qualities were not supplied. V was cut back by 0 bases and J by 5 bases, leaving a gap of 17 bases between them. In the germline V gene, CDR1 corresponds to SGHRS and CDR2 to YFSETQ. Spanning cysteine to phenylalanine, the CDR3 consists of 16 amino acids. The DNA shown is the 48-base CDR3, in frame from base 1. This sample was included in a study of human T cells and chemical hapten exposure (dated by TCRdb to the early 2020s). Regarding the study in general: For sensitization, 2% DPC in acetone was applied to a roughly 2 cm by roughly 2 cm area of upper inner arm skin. Weekly therapeutic DPC doses were additionally applied to the scalp of patients throughout the roughly 23-week study period. In alopecia patients, the study followed how the peripheral blood TCR repertoire changed in vivo over primary and secondary sensitization to diphenylcyclopropenone (DPC), a hapten. Patch testing was done on the upper back using Finn chambers containing 0.01% DPC, and results were scored after 6 days according to International Contact Dermatitis Research Group standards. Blood samples were taken from patients before sensitization (week 0) and at 2, 6 and about 24 weeks after DPC sensitization. The patient cohort, mostly female, included alopecia areata with under or over 50% scalp involvement, alopecia totalis and alopecia universalis. About 30 alopecia patients provided blood for TCR sequencing at one to four time points (pre-sensitization, 2, 6 and 24 weeks). Libraries were pooled for sequencing, and variation in per-sample TCR yields was attributed mainly to small differences in library volumes within the pool. Results the study describes overall, beyond this receptor: The number of TCRs above 1 in 1000 frequency did not change with DPC sensitization; there was no evidence of global repertoire structure alterations. After repeated subsampling, changes were observed in the strength of the expansion versus patch-test correlation and in the threshold at which the correlation became significant. All patients had alopecia, a presumed autoimmune disease, so their immune response might differ from that of healthy individuals. The number of PT1 expanded TCRs positively correlated with patch test score, significant at thresholds 8, 16 and 32 but not 4. Expanded TCRs formed significantly more large CDR3 similarity clusters than pre-sensitization or healthy control sets, consistent with antigen-driven responses.

The label giving this sample's time point can be read as: patch test 1, 2 weeks after DPC sensitization. The treatment or condition label corresponds to: therapeutic diphenylcyclopropenone sensitization with weekly scalp DPC. At every patch-test visit, the blood draw took place before the patch test was put on. Patients were considered eligible if aged 18 to 70, diagnosed with alopecia and deemed suitable for DPC therapy, and patients were excluded if pregnant. Unfractionated whole blood was collected in Tempus Blood RNA tubes, and total RNA was extracted from that blood. Library method: RACE. The sample was run on a NextSeq 500. During library preparation, unique molecular identifiers were attached to individual cDNA molecules so that TCRs could be counted in a quantitative, reproducible way. From each blood RNA sample, both TCR alpha and TCR beta chains were sequenced. Turning to the authors' computational methods: Samples had a median of roughly 100,000 TCRs, with a range from about 23,224 to 690,600. The Decombinator software suite was used to annotate the V, J and CDR3 of the TCR reads. For the PS versus PT1 abundance plots, all samples were subsampled to the same number of TCRs (28,000). TCRs were defined as expanded if absent before sensitization and observed at least eight times at the 2-week time point. TCRdb itself trimmed the public reads at Q25 with fastp, ran MiXCR and retained productive beta chains. Records with the same CDR3 protein are collapsed into one entry carrying the most frequent genes and DNA. The V and J calls come from TCRdb's annotation, not from the publication. The table for this sample lists roughly 200,000 distinct CDR3 sequences; about a fifth of them were counted only once. The top ten hold under 8.5% of the sample.

This clonotype was obtained from a woman aged 45-65 years with alopecia areata. Some clones in this sample may be carry-over from other donors' samples. Material: whole blood, obtained in connection with sensitization to the hapten diphenylcyclopropenone (DPC). The rearrangement joined TRBV5-1 to TRBJ2-5, with a tentative D gene TRBD2 over 5 matching bases. The sequenced DNA is TGCGCCAGCAGCTTGGCCCTCGCATCGAGGGAGGAGACCCAGTACTTC. Its translation reads: CASSLALASREETQYF.